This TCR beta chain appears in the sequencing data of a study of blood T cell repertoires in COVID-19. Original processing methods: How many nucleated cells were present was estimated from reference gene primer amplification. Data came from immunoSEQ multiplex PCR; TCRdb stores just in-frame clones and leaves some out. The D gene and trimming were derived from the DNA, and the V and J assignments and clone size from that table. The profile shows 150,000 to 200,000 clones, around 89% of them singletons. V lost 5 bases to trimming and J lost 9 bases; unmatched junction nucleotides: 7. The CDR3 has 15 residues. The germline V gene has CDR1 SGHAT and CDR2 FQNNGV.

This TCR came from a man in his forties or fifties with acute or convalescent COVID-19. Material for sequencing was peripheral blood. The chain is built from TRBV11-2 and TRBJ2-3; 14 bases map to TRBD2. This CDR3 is CASSHGLAGGLTQYF. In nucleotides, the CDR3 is TGTGCCAGCAGCCACGGACTAGCGGGAGGACTAACGCAGTATTTT.